This T cell receptor (beta chain) was identified in a study of cytotoxic CD8 clonotypes in ibrutinib-treated CLL. Study-level background: On average, 94,082 productive rearrangements and approximately 250,000 productive templates per sample.

The CDR3 extends over 13 amino acids. The germline V gene has CDR1 MGHRA and CDR2 YSYEKL. Some clones are missing from TCRdb's copy, which holds only in-frame ones; the method was immunoSEQ multiplex PCR. This sample has 55,000 to 80,000 clones, with 90% found just once. The TCR originated in a human donor with chronic lymphocytic leukemia. The source was PBMCs, collected after 12 months of ibrutinib treatment. V gene TRBV4-1 combines with J gene TRBJ2-5; D is ambiguous. The J call is in doubt because the DNA end fits TRBJ2-7 better. The CDR3 DNA reads TGCGCCAGCAGCTCCCAACTATCCTACGAGCAGTACTTC. This sequence encodes CASSSQLSYEQYF.